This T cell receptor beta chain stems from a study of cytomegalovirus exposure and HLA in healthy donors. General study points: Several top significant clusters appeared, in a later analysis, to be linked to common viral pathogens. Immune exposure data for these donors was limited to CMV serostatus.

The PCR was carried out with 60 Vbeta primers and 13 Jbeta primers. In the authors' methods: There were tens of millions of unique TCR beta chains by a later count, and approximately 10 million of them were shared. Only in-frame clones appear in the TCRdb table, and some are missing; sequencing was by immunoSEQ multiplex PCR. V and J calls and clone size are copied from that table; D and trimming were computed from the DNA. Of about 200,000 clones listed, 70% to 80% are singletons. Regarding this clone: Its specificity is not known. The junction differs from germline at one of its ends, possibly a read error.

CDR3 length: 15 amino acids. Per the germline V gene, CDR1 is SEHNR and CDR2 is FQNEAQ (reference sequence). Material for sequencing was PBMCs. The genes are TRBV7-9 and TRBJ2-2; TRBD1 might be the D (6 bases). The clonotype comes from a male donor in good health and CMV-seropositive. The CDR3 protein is CSSSSGHKNTGELFF. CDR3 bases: TGTTCCAGCAGCTCGGGACACAAGAACACCGGGGAGCTGTTTTTT.